This entry features one TCR beta chain sequence. Its matching antigen is unknown. The sample originates from a study of shared clonotypes between healthy human individuals. About the study: Three CD4 naive, three CD4 memory, two CD8 naive and one CD8 memory plate were used per donor.

Naive-designated CD8 cells lacked CD45RO, were positively enriched for CCR7, and omitted terminally differentiated effector memory CD45RA+ cells. The method was immunoSEQ multiplex PCR; TCRdb's version includes in-frame clones alone and lacks a portion of them. The top ten clones hold approximately 1.7% of a sample with around 2,000,000 clones, more than 85% of them seen once. Study-level points and caveats: A reduction in generation probabilities was seen for non-shared clonotypes relative to those shared by all four donors.

Looked up from germline, CDR1 is GTSNPN and CDR2 is SVGIG (reference sequence). V dropped 5 bases and J dropped 0 bases, with 10 bases sitting between them. CDR3 length: 13 residues. The rearrangement links TRBV30 to TRBJ1-1; a weak D match, TRBD1 (6 bases). This TCR was sampled from a man aged 18 to 29 in good health. Some clones in this sample may be carry-over from other donors' samples. The sample taken for sequencing was naive CD8+ T cells from PBMCs. The CDR3 loop reads CAWVRGMNTEAFF. The CDR3 DNA reads TGTGCCTGGGTTAGGGGGATGAACACTGAAGCTTTCTTT.